A selection of T cell receptor beta chains follows, all from one sample in a study of OX40 agonist ivuxolimab in advanced cancers. Assay used: immunoSEQ multiplex PCR; TCRdb lists only in-frame clones, some missing. The data show around 62,000 clones, around 85% seen once. The sequenced sample was CD4+ or CD8+ T cells sorted from blood, obtained in a trial of the OX40 agonist ivuxolimab. All receptors come from an adult with an advanced solid tumor such as melanoma, head and neck, liver or kidney cancer. The CDR3 runs from the conserved cysteine through the conserved F or W. The D gene is left open where the match is weak. Size is omitted from some rows. Given values are once, few, many or a class for expanded clones.

-	18	-	TRBV19	TRBJ1-4	CASSPGGVSLYGEEKLFF	TGTGCCAGTAGCCCCGGGGGCGTATCGTTGTATGGTGAGGAAAAACTGTTTTTT
-	18	-	TRBV12-5	TRBJ2-5	CASGWTPDGGHQTETQYF	TGTGCTAGTGGTTGGACGCCCGACGGGGGCCACCAGACAGAGACCCAGTACTTC
-	12	-	TRBV5-5	TRBJ2-7	CASSSVLYEQYF	TGTGCCAGCAGCTCGGTCCTGTACGAGCAGTACTTC
-	13	-	TRBV5-1	TRBJ2-1	CASTGGGYNEQFF	TGCGCCAGTACAGGCGGCGGCTACAATGAGCAGTTCTTC
TRBD1	15	-	TRBV5-1	TRBJ2-1	CASSVLPGTDNEQFF	TGCGCCAGCAGCGTACTTCCCGGGACAGACAATGAGCAGTTCTTC
TRBD1	15	-	TRBV7-2	TRBJ1-6	CASSQDQGAGSPLHF	TGTGCCAGCAGCCAGGACCAGGGGGCTGGATCACCCCTCCACTTT
TRBD1	13	-	TRBV7-3	TRBJ1-2	CASSLGQGYGYTF	TGTGCCAGCAGCTTGGGACAGGGCTATGGCTACACCTTC
TRBD1	14	once	TRBV19	TRBJ1-2	CASSVGQGGYGYTF	TGTGCCAGTAGTGTCGGACAGGGGGGATATGGCTACACCTTC
-	13	-	TRBV19	TRBJ1-6	CASRGLGNSPLHF	TGTGCCAGTAGGGGGTTGGGGAATTCACCCCTCCACTTT
-	15	-	TRBV19	TRBJ1-5	CASSIDGGRGQPQHF	TGTGCCAGTAGTATAGATGGGGGCAGGGGTCAGCCCCAGCATTTT
-	12	-	TRBV19	TRBJ1-1	CASTGQYTEAFF	TGTGCCAGTACCGGACAGTACACTGAAGCTTTCTTT
-	15	-	TRBV25-1	TRBJ1-1	CASSEWGGIDTEAFF	TGTGCCAGCAGTGAATGGGGGGGGATCGACACTGAAGCTTTCTTT
-	14	once	TRBV11-3	TRBJ2-3	CASSLGTASDTQYF	TGTGCCAGCAGCTTAGGGACTGCGTCAGATACGCAGTATTTT
-	12	once	TRBV18	TRBJ2-7	CASSSSAGEQYF	TGTGCCAGCTCATCTTCTGCCGGGGAGCAGTACTTC
TRBD1	16	-	TRBV7-2	TRBJ2-2	CASSLATGQGTGELFF	TGTGCCAGCAGCTTAGCGACGGGACAGGGAACCGGGGAGCTGTTTTTT
-	13	-	TRBV7-9	TRBJ2-7	CATGQSFTYEQYF	TGTGCCACCGGACAGTCCTTCACCTACGAGCAGTACTTC
TRBD1	16	-	TRBV5-6	TRBJ1-2	CASSFVTGRQEDGYTF	TGTGCCAGCAGCTTCGTGACAGGGCGGCAGGAAGATGGCTACACCTTC
TRBD1	16	-	TRBV6-6	TRBJ2-1	CASSYTGTARYNEQFF	TGTGCCAGCAGTTACACCGGGACAGCACGTTACAATGAGCAGTTCTTC
-	14	-	TRBV7-8	TRBJ2-5	CASSLVANPETQYF	TGTGCCAGCAGCTTAGTCGCTAACCCAGAGACCCAGTACTTC
-	17	-	TRBV11-2	TRBJ2-3	CASSPLGFPGTGDKQYF	TGTGCCAGCAGCCCCCTAGGCTTTCCCGGGACCGGTGACAAGCAGTATTTT
-	12	-	TRBV7-2	TRBJ1-1	CASTLVNTEAFF	TGTGCCAGCACCCTGGTGAACACTGAAGCTTTCTTT
-	11	-	TRBV2	TRBJ2-7	CASSEGYEQYF	TGTGCCAGCAGTGAGGGCTACGAGCAGTACTTC
TRBD1	16	-	TRBV6-1	TRBJ1-5	CASSVDRDRVHQPQHF	TGTGCCAGCAGTGTGGACCGGGACAGGGTACATCAGCCCCAGCATTTT
-	16	-	TRBV18	TRBJ1-2	CASSPVAGQGLYGYTF	TGTGCCAGCTCACCAGTAGCCGGGCAGGGGCTTTATGGCTACACCTTC
TRBD2	15	few	TRBV10-3	TRBJ2-3	CAISSSGGMADTQYF	TGTGCCATCAGCTCTAGCGGGGGAATGGCAGATACGCAGTATTTT
-	14	-	TRBV5-1	TRBJ2-5	CASSLVMIQETQYF	TGCGCCAGCAGCTTGGTGATGATCCAAGAGACCCAGTACTTC
-	13	-	TRBV10-3	TRBJ1-2	CAISENGIYGYTF	TGTGCCATCAGTGAAAACGGGATCTATGGCTACACCTTC
-	16	-	TRBV7-9	TRBJ2-7	CASSPGRGGSVYEQYF	TGTGCCAGCAGTCCCGGGAGAGGGGGCTCGGTCTACGAGCAGTACTTC
-	15	-	TRBV4-3	TRBJ2-3	CASSRGRMGTDTQYF	TGCGCCAGCAGCCGTGGACGGATGGGCACAGATACGCAGTATTTT
-	18	-	TRBV9	TRBJ2-6	CASSSRAGHGAGANVLTF	TGTGCCAGCAGCTCAAGGGCCGGTCATGGCGCTGGGGCCAACGTCCTGACTTTC
-	12	-	TRBV5-1	TRBJ2-7	CASSDDYSEQYF	TGCGCCAGCAGCGACGATTATAGCGAGCAGTACTTC
TRBD1	15	-	TRBV5-1	TRBJ1-1	CASSRREGAVTEAFF	TGCGCCAGCAGCCGCCGAGAGGGGGCTGTCACTGAAGCTTTCTTT
TRBD1	15	-	TRBV7-9	TRBJ1-5	CASSLRDSLNQPQHF	TGTGCCAGCAGCTTGAGGGACAGTCTTAATCAGCCCCAGCATTTT
-	14	-	TRBV19	TRBJ1-2	CASKQGSFWYGYTF	TGTGCCAGTAAACAAGGGTCCTTTTGGTATGGCTACACCTTC
-	18	once	TRBV27	TRBJ2-6	CASSPTVRGRSGANVLTF	TGTGCCAGCAGTCCAACCGTCCGGGGGAGATCTGGGGCCAACGTCCTGACTTTC
-	13	-	TRBV7-6	TRBJ1-2	CASSRRQLGGYTF	TGTGCCAGCAGCCGACGACAGCTGGGAGGCTACACCTTC
-	15	-	TRBV7-2	TRBJ2-1	CASSLLGAAGNEQFF	TGTGCCAGCAGCCTCTTGGGAGCCGCGGGCAATGAGCAGTTCTTC
-	15	-	TRBV6-1	TRBJ1-4	CASSEIGATNEKLFF	TGTGCCAGCAGTGAAATCGGGGCCACTAATGAAAAACTGTTTTTT
-	12	-	TRBV28	TRBJ1-6	CASSLKKAPLHF	TGTGCCAGCAGTTTAAAGAAGGCACCCCTCCACTTT
-	15	-	TRBV25-1	TRBJ1-4	CASSEGGDPNEKLFF	TGTGCCAGCAGTGAAGGGGGGGATCCTAATGAAAAACTGTTTTTT
TRBD1	15	-	TRBV2	TRBJ2-2	CASRSGTANTGELFF	TGTGCCAGCAGGTCTGGGACAGCGAACACCGGGGAGCTGTTTTTT